Listed here are 11 T cell receptor beta chains from one sample, sequenced in a study of T cell repertoires in cytomegalovirus infection. From the reads, TCRdb called clonotypes with MiXCR, one entry per CDR3 protein. This sample has approximately 490,000 distinct CDR3 sequences, with about 11% found just once. Sequencing input: PBMCs. The origin of the receptors is a human donor in good health (CMV status not recorded). Some clones in this sample may be carry-over from other donors' samples.

Many counts were recorded for this clonotype. This chain joins TRBV20-1 and TRBJ1-1, with D possibly matching TRBD1 (6 bases). This CDR3 contains 15 residues. Germline loops: CDR1 DFQATT, CDR2 SNEGSKA (reference sequence). V was shortened by 2 bases and J by 4 bases, with 17 bases between the two germline ends. This CDR3 reads CSARFQGKGATEAFF. In nucleotides, the CDR3 is TGCAGTGCTAGATTCCAGGGGAAAGGGGCCACTGAAGCTTTCTTT.

This clonotype was counted many times. This sequence joins TRBV19 and TRBJ2-7; possible D gene TRBD1, 6 bases. The CDR3 is made up of 14 amino acids. The V gene lost 8 bases and the J gene lost 2 bases, with 16 bases spanning the gap. CDR1 and CDR2 (germline): LNHDA, SQIVND (reference sequence). CDR3 residues: CASSPDRWAYEQYF. CDR3 coding DNA: TGTGCCAGTTCCCCCGACAGGTGGGCCTACGAGCAGTACTTC. The full variable domain, rest sourced from reference TRBV19 and TRBJ2-7, is DGGITQSPKYLFRKEGQNVTLSCEQNLNHDAMYWYRQDPGQGLRLIYYSQIVNDFQKGDIAEGYSVSREKKESFPLTVTSAQKNPTAFYLCASSPDRWAYEQYFGPGTRLTVT.

In this sample, this clonotype turned up many times. The chain has TRBV29-1 and TRBJ2-7; weak D call: TRBD1 (5 bases). V lost 5 bases, J lost 2 bases, and 10 bases lay in between. The CDR3 runs 12 residues. Germline V gene lookup returns CDR1 SQVTM and CDR2 ANQGSEA. CDR3: CSVKGAAYEQYF. In DNA form, the CDR3 reads TGCAGCGTTAAAGGGGCGGCCTACGAGCAGTACTTC.

This clonotype was detected many times. V usage is TRBV7-9 and J usage is TRBJ2-7; D gene uncertain. Trimming removed 5 bases from V and 0 bases from J, with 5 bases in between. Looked up from germline, CDR1 is SEHNR and CDR2 is FQNEAQ (reference sequence). The CDR3 loop spans 12 amino acids. CDR3 region: CASSPVSYEQYF. The CDR3 nucleotides read TGTGCCAGCAGCCCCGTCTCCTACGAGCAGTACTTC.

This clonotype was seen a few times. The V gene is TRBV29-1, the J gene TRBJ1-6, with D maybe TRBD1 (6 bases). Trimming removed 0 bases from V and 10 bases from J, with 13 bases in between. The V gene's germline CDR1 is SQVTM and CDR2 ANQGSEA. This CDR3 has 14 residues. The DNA of the CDR3 is TGCAGCGTTGAAGAGGGGGGCCGGCTGTCACCCCTCCACTTT. It encodes CSVEEGGRLSPLHF.

In this sample, this clonotype turned up many times. The chain couples TRBV7-2 to TRBJ2-3, with D unresolved. The V gene lost 3 bases and the J gene lost 5 bases, with 6 bases spanning the gap. The CDR3 runs to 12 residues. In germline, CDR1 is SGHTA, CDR2 FQGNSA. The CDR3 spells CASSFTGDTQYF. CDR3 sequence (DNA): TGTGCCAGCAGCTTTACGGGAGATACGCAGTATTTT.

The table lists this clonotype with many counts. The chain joins TRBV7-8 to TRBJ2-5; D uncertain. Per the germline V gene, CDR1 is SGHVS and CDR2 is FQNEAQ. The germline V and J ends were trimmed by 0 bases and 4 bases, with 6 bases remaining between them. The CDR3 sequence is 13 residues long. CDR3 in DNA: TGTGCCAGCAGCTTAGCAGGCCCAGAGACCCAGTACTTC. Translated: CASSLAGPETQYF.

This clonotype was detected ten times or more. This chain connects TRBV7-9 to TRBJ2-2; D not certain. The CDR3 has 15 amino acids. V lost 5 bases, J lost 2 bases, and 12 bases lay in between. Germline-derived CDR1 and CDR2 are SEHNR and FQNEAQ (reference sequence). This CDR3 is CASSPLAGNTGELFF. CDR3 nucleotide sequence: TGTGCCAGCAGCCCCCTCGCCGGTAACACCGGGGAGCTGTTTTTT.

This clonotype was counted at least ten times. The chain couples TRBV7-8 to TRBJ1-3; D ambiguous. Germline V gene sequence: CDR1 SGHVS, CDR2 FQNEAQ. CDR3 size: 14 residues. With 4 bases removed from V and 8 bases from J, the gap between germline ends came to 15 bases. The CDR3, as DNA: TGTGCCAGCAGCTCCGCCGGGGTTTCGGACACCATATATTTT. It yields the protein CASSSAGVSDTIYF.

At least ten counts were recorded for this clonotype. The chain links TRBV6-1 to TRBJ1-5; D perhaps matches TRBD1 (5 bases). There are 15 residues in the CDR3. Germline V gene data show CDR1 as MNHNS and CDR2 as SASEGT. The V end was cut by 4 bases, the J end by 7 bases, with 17 bases between. Here the CDR3 DNA reads TGTGCCAGCAGTGTGGGTCGGGCAGGGACCCAGCCCCAGCATTTT. Translating gives CASSVGRAGTQPQHF.

This clonotype has a count of ten or more. The V call is TRBV6-5, the J call TRBJ2-5; possible D gene TRBD2, 6 bases. V gave up 6 bases and J gave up 1 base, with 9 bases separating them. Germline V lookup: CDR1 MNHEY, CDR2 SVGAGI. This CDR3 has 13 residues. The CDR3 protein is CASSWDFQETQYF. CDR3 sequence (DNA): TGTGCCAGCAGCTGGGACTTCCAAGAGACCCAGTACTTC.